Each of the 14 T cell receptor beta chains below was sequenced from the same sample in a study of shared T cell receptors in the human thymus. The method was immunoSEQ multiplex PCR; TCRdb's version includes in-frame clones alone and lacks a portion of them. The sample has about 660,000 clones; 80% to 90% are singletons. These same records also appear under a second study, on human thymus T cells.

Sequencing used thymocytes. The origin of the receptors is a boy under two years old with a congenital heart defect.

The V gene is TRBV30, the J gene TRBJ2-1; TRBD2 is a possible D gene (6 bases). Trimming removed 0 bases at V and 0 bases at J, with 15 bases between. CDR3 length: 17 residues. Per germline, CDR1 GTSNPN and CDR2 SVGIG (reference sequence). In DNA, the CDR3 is TGTGCCTGGAGTGTACGATGGGACTGGAGCTCCTACAATGAGCAGTTCTTC. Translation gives CAWSVRWDWSSYNEQFF.

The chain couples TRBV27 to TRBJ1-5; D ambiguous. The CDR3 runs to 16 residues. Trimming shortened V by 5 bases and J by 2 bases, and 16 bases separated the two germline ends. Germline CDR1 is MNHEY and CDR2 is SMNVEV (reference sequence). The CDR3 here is CASSEGAGLGNQPQHF. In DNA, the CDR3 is TGTGCCAGCAGTGAGGGTGCCGGTTTGGGCAATCAGCCCCAGCATTTT.

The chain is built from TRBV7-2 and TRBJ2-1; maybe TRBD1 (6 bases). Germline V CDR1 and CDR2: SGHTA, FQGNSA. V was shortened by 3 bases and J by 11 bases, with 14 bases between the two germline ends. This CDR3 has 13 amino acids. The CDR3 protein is CASSLGYGQQQFF. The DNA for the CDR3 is TGTGCCAGCAGCTTGGGATACGGACAGCAGCAGTTCTTC.

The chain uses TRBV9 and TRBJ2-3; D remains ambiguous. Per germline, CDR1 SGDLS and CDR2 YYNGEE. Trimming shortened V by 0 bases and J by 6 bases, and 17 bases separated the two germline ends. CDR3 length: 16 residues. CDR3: CASSVGPAGSGDTQYF. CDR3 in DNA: TGTGCCAGCAGCGTAGGACCAGCCGGGTCTGGGGATACGCAGTATTTT.

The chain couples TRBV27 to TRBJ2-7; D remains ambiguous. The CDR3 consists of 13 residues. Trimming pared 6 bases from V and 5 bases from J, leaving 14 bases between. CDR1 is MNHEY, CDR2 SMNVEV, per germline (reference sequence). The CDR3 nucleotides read TGTGCCAGCAGCTCAAGGAGTCTCGACGAGCAGTACTTC. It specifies CASSSRSLDEQYF.

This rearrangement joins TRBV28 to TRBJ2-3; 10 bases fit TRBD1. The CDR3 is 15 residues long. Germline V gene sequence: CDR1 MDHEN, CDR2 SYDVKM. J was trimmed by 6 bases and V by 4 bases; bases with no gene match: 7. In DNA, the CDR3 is TGTGCCAGCAGTTCCCCCGGGACAGGGGTGGATACGCAGTATTTT. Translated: CASSSPGTGVDTQYF.

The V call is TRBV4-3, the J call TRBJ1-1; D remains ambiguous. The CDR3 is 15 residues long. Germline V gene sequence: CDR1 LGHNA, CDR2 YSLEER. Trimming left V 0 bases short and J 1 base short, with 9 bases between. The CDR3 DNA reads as TGCGCCAGCAGCCAAGATCGGGCGGGGAACACTGAAGCTTTCTTT. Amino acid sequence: CASSQDRAGNTEAFF.

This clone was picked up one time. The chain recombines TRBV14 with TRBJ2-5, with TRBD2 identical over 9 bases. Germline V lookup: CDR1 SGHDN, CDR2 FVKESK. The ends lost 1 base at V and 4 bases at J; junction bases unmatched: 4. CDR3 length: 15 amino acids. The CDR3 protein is CASSQALAGVETQYF. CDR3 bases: TGTGCCAGCAGCCAAGCCTTAGCGGGAGTAGAGACCCAGTACTTC.

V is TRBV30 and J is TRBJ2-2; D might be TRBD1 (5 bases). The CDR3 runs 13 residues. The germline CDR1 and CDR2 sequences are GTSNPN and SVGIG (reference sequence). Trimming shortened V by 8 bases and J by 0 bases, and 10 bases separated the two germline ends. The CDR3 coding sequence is TGTGCCAGGGGCCTATCGAACACCGGGGAGCTGTTTTTT. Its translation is CARGLSNTGELFF.

CDR3 nucleotides: TGTGCCAGTAGTCCTCCACCAGACAGGGAAGGGAATCAGCCCCAGCATTTT. Translating it yields CASSPPPDREGNQPQHF. The chain recombines TRBV19 with TRBJ1-5, with 7 bases that match TRBD1. Losses at the gene ends were 5 bases for V and 4 bases for J; bases not matched to a gene: 14. The CDR3 has 17 residues. Looked up from germline, CDR1 is LNHDA and CDR2 is SQIVND (reference sequence).

CDR3: CASSHRRGDNQPQHF. In nucleotides, the CDR3 is TGCGCCAGCAGCCACCGACGGGGGGACAATCAGCCCCAGCATTTT. The chain couples TRBV4-3 to TRBJ1-5, with a tentative D call TRBD1 (5 bases). This CDR3 has 15 amino acids. V dropped 3 bases and J dropped 3 bases, with 12 bases sitting between them. CDR1 is LGHNA and CDR2 is YSLEER in the germline V gene.

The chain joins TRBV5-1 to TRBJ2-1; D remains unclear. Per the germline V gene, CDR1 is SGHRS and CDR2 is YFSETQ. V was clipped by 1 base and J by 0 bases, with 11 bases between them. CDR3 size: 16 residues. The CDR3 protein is CASSLYIRGSYNEQFF. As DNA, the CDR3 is TGCGCCAGCAGCTTGTATATTAGAGGCTCCTACAATGAGCAGTTCTTC.

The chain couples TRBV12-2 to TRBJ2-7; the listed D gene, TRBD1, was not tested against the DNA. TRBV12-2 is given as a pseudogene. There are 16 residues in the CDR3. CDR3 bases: TGTGCAAGTCGCTTAGTATGGCGGGACAGCTCCTACGAGCAGTACTTC. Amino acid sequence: CASRLVWRDSSYEQYF.

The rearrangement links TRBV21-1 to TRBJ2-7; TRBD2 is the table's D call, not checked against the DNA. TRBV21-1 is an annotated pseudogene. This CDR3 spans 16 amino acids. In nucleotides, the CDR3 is TGTGCCAGCAGCAAAGAGGAGCGGGGGCCCTCCTACGAGCAGTACTTC. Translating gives CASSKEERGPSYEQYF.